Included here is one T cell receptor (beta chain) sequence, with context. Its target is unknown. This specimen belongs to a study of blood T cells in healthy people across ages. Study-wide context: The capture of about one barcoded beta molecule per two T cells was achieved by template switching.

The CDR3 is 16 amino acids. General study findings and limits: Among T cells, TCR beta diversity per million cells dropped roughly linearly as age rose.

Through a sample-barcoded 5' primer and a J-beta primer mix, a second PCR was run for roughly 7 to 12 cycles. TCRdb reprocessed the 5' RACE reads via MiXCR and lists one record per CDR3 protein. Here the sample spans about 640,000 distinct CDR3 sequences, roughly 58% being singletons. Sequences were obtained from blood. This sequence was found in a man between 60 and 75 years old in good health. The J gene is TRBJ2-7, the V gene TRBV12-3 or TRBV12-4; D possibly uses TRBD1 or TRBD2 (6 bases each). Judging by the DNA end, TRBJ2-5 fits better; the J call may be wrong. The CDR3 loop is CASSFSVGGIPETQYF. The CDR3 DNA is TGTGCCAGCAGTTTCTCGGTAGGGGGGATTCCGGAGACCCAGTACTTC.